This T cell receptor (beta chain) was captured in a study of blood T cell repertoires in COVID-19. Looking at the study overall: Sites across the United States, Italy and Spain contributed samples from acute and convalescent COVID-19. PBMCs, B-cell-depleted T cells, or T cells were the source of the cDNA or gDNA that made up the material.

This clone showed up just once. Authors' processing steps: Reference gene primers were amplified, and this amplification served to estimate nucleated cell counts. This table comes from immunoSEQ multiplex PCR, and its TCRdb copy is limited to in-frame clones, with some not included. That table is the source of V, J and clone size, and D and trimming were worked out from the DNA. The sample has about 110,000 clones, around 91% seen once; the top ten hold approximately 31%. The CDR3 loop spans 15 amino acids. Germline-derived CDR1 and CDR2 are LNHDA and SQIVND (reference sequence). V lost 6 bases and J lost 3; bases outside the gene matches: 6.

This chain connects TRBV19 to TRBJ1-2, with TRBD1 matching over 11 bases. The sequenced sample consisted of peripheral blood. This TCR came from a woman aged 80 or older with acute or convalescent COVID-19. CDR3 amino acids: CASSVGTGGDYGYTF. CDR3 in DNA: TGTGCCAGTAGCGTCGGGACAGGGGGGGACTATGGCTACACCTTC.